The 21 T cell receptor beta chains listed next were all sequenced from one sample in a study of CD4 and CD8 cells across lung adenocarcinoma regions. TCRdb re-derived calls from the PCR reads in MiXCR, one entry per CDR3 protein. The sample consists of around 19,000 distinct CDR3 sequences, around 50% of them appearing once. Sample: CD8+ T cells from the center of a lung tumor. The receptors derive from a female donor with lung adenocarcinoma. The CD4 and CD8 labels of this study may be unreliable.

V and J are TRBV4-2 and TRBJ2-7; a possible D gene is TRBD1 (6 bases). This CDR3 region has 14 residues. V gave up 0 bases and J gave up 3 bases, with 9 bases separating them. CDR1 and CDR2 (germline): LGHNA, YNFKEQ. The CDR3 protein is CASSQEQGGYEQYF. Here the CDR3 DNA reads TGTGCCAGCAGCCAAGAACAAGGGGGCTACGAGCAGTACTTC.

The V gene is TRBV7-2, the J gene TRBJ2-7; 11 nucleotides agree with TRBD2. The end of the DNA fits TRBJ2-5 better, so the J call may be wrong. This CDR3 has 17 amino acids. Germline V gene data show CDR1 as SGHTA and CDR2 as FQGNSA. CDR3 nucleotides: TGTGCCAGCAGCGACGTAGCGGGAGGGCTTCAAGGAGAGACCCAGTACTTC. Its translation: CASSDVAGGLQGETQYF.

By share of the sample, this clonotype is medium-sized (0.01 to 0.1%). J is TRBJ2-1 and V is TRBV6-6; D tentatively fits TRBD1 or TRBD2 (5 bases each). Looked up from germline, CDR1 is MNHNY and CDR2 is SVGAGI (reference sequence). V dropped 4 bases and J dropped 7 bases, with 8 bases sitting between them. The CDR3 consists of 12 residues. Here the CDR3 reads CASSSGTNEQFF. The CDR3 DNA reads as TGTGCCAGCAGTTCCGGGACGAATGAGCAGTTCTTC.

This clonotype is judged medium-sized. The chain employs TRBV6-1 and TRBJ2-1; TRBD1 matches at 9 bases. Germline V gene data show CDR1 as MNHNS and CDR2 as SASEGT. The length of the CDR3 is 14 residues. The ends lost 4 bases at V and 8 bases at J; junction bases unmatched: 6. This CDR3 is CASSATGGVDEQFF. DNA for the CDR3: TGTGCCAGCAGTGCGACAGGGGGGGTAGATGAGCAGTTCTTC.

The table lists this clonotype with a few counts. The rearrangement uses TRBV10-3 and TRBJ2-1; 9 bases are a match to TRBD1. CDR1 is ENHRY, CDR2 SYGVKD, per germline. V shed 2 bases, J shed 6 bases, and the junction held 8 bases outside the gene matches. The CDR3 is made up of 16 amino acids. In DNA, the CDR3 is TGTGCCATCAGTGAGCCGGGACAGGGCACTTCCAATGAGCAGTTCTTC. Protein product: CAISEPGQGTSNEQFF.

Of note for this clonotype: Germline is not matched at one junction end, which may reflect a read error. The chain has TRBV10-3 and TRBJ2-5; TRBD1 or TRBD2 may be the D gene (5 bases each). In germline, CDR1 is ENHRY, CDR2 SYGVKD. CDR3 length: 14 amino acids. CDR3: CAGQRAGTQETQYF. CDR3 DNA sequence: TGTGCGGGTCAACGGGCCGGGACCCAAGAGACCCAGTATTTC.

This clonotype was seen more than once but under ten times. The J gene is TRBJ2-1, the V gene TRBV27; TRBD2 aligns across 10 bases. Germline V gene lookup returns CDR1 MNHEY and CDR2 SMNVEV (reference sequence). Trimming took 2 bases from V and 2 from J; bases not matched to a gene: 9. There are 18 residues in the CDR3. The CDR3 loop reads CASSLSPVAGGTYNEQFF. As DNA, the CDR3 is TGTGCCAGCAGTTTAAGTCCCGTAGCGGGAGGAACCTACAATGAGCAGTTCTTC.

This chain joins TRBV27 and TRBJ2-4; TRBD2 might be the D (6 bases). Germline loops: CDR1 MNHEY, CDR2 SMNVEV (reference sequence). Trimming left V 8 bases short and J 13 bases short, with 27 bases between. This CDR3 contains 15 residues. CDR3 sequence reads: CASGPGRSFKDTQYF. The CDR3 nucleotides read TGTGCCAGCGGTCCGGGGAGGTCCTTCAAAGACACGCAGTACTTC.

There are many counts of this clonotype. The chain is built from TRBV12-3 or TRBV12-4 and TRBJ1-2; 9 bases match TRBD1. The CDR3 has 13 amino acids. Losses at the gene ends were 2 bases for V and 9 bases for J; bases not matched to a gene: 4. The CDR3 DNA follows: TGTGCCAGCAGTTTATCCGGGACAGGGAGCTACACCTTC. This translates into CASSLSGTGSYTF.

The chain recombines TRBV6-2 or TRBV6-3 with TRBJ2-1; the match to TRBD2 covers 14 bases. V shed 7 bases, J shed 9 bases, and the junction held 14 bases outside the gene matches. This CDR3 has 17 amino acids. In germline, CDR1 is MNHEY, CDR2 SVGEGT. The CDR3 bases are TGTGCCAGCAATTCCGGGACTAGCGGGGGAGCCCGTTCTGAGCAGTTCTTC. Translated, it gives CASNSGTSGGARSEQFF.

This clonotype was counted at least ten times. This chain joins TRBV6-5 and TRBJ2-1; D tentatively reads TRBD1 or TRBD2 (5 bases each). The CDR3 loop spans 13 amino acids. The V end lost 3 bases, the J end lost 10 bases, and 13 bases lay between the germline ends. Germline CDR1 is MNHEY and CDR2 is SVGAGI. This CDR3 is CASSYSTGTEQFF. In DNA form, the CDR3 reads TGTGCCAGCAGTTATTCCACCGGGACGGAGCAGTTCTTC.

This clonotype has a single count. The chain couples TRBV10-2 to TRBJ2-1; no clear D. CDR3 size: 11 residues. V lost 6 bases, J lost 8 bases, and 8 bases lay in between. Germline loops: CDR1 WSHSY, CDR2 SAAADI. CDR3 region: CASSQLDEQFF. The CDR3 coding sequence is TGCGCCAGCAGCCAGCTGGATGAGCAGTTCTTC.

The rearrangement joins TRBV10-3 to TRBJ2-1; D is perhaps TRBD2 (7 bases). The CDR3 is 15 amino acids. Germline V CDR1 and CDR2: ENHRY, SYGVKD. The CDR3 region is CGGGIGGGAKNIQFF. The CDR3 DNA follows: TGTGGCGGCGGGATAGGGGGGGGGGCCAAAAACATCCAGTTCTTC.

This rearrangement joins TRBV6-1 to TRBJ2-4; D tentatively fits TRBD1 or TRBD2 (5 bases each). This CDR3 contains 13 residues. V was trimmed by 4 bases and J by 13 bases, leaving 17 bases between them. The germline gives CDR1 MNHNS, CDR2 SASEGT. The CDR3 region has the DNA TGTGCCAGCAGTGGAGGGGACCTCAATGAGCAGTACTTC. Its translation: CASSGGDLNEQYF.

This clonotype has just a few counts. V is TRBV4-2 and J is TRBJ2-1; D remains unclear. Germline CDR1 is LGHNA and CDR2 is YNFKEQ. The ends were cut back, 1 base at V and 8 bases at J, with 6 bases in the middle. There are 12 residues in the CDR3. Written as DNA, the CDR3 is TGTGCCAGCAGCCAAGCAACGGATGAGCAGTTCTTC. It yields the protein CASSQATDEQFF.

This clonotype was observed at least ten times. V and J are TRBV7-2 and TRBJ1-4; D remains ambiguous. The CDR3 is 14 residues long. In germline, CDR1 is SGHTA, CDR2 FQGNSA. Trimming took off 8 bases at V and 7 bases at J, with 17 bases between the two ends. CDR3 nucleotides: TGTGCCAGCGCGCGTGGGCGGTCTATTGAAAAACTGTTTTTT. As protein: CASARGRSIEKLFF.

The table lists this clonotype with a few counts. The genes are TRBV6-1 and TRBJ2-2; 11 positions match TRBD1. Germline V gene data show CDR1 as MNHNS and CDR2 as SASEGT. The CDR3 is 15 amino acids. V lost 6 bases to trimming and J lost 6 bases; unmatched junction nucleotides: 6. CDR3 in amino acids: CASRGQGAGSGELFF. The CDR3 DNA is TGTGCCAGCAGAGGACAGGGGGCGGGGTCCGGGGAGCTGTTTTTT.

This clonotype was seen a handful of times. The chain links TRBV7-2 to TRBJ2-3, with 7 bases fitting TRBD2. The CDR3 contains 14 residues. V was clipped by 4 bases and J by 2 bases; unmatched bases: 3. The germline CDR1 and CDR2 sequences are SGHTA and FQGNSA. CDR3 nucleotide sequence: TGTGCCAGCAGCTCCAGCGGGGCCACAGATACGCAGTATTTT. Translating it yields CASSSSGATDTQYF.

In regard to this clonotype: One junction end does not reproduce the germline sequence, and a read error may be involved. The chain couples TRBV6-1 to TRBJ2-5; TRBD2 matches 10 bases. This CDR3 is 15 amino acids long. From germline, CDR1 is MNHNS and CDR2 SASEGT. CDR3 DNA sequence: TGTGCCAGCAGTGAAGAAGCTAGCGGGAGAGTTCCGTCGTTCTTC. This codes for CASSEEASGRVPSFF.

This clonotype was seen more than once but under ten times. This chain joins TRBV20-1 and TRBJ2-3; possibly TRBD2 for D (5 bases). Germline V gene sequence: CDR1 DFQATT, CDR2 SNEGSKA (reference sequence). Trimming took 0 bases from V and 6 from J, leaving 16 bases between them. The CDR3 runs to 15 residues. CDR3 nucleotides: TGCAGTGCTAGAGACCGCAGAGGGCTATTCGATACGCAGTATTTT. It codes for CSARDRRGLFDTQYF.

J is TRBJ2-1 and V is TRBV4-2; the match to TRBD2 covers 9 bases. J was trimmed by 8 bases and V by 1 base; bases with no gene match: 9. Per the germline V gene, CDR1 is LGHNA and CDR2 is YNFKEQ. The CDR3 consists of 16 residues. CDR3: CASSQVNSGRTHEQFF. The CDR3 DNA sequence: TGTGCCAGCAGCCAAGTCAATAGCGGGAGAACCCATGAGCAGTTCTTC.